This T cell receptor beta chain was recovered during a study of CD8+CD57+ T cells in acquired aplastic anemia (dated by TCRdb to about 2018). Study-level background: DNA extracted from sorted CD4+ and CD8+ cells had a mean of approximately 3 ug, with a range of roughly 0.2 to 27.4 ug. For healthy donor samples, the average read count was about 9.8 million for CD4+ cells and roughly 12 million for CD8+ cells. What the research found in general, with its limitations: CD8+ Simpson's diversity did not differ significantly between patients and healthy controls (P=0.060). Although 25 to 30 CD8+ CDR3 sequences were shared by patients and controls, these sequences appeared highly expressed in patients and within the immunodominant clones of patients.

In this study, sorted CD4+ and CD8+ T cells from the blood of healthy subjects and of severe aplastic anemia patients had their TCR repertoires deep-sequenced. Ficoll-Paque density gradient centrifugation was used to isolate peripheral blood mononuclear cells. Before DNA extraction, CD4+ and CD8+ T cells were sorted by FACS or by magnetic beads. Comments on this clonotype: Its antigen is unknown. No per-base quality is available; no much larger clone lies one base away.

Trimming removed 8 bases from V and 8 bases from J; the gene matches leave 7 bases unexplained. The germline V gene gives CDR1 as ENHRY and CDR2 as SYGVKD. The CDR3 sequence holds 13 residues, the cysteine and phenylalanine included. CDR3 DNA only is kept here, 39 bases in frame from base 1. TCR beta VDJ combination and CDR3 sequence profiling used genomic DNA as the template. An Illumina HiSeq 2000 was the platform used for TCR repertoire sequencing. Turning to the authors' computational methods: Repertoire assessment relied on Simpson's diversity index, CDR3 size and DJ length profiles, and TRBV/TRBJ rearrangement plots. The immunodominant clone was defined as the most abundant DNA sequence in deep sequencing data. CDR3 amino acid sequences were screened for sharing across subjects and were compared with published repertoires and the VDJdb database. The public reads were reanalyzed by TCRdb: fastp trimming at Q25, MiXCR alignment, in-frame beta chains only. CDR3 protein duplicates are merged, each entry listing the most common genes and DNA. TCRdb, not the authors, supplied the V and J calls. Counted in this sample were about 190,000 distinct CDR3 sequences; around 50% of them appeared once. About 16% of the sample is held by the ten biggest clonotypes.

The sequence is built from TRBV10-3 and TRBJ2-1, and 9 junctional nucleotides match TRBD2. Material: sorted CD4+, CD8+, or CD8+CD57+ T cells (not recorded which) from PBMCs. The sequence was collected from a human donor in good health, serving as a control. The CDR3 region reads CAIGGGGAYEQFF. At the DNA level, the sequence is TGTGCCATCGGTGGCGGGGGGGCTTATGAGCAGTTCTTC.